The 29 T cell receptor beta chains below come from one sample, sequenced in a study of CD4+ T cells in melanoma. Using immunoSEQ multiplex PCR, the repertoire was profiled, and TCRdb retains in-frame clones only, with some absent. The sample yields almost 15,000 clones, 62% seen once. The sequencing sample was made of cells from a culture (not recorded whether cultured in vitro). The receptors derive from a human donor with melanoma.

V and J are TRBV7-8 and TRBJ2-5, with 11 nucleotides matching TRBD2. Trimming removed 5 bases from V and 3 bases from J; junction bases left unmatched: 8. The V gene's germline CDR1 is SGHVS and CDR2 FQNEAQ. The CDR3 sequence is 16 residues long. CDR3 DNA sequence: TGTGCCAGCAGCATACCGAGACTAGCGGGGAAAGAGACCCAGTACTTC. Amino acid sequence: CASSIPRLAGKETQYF.

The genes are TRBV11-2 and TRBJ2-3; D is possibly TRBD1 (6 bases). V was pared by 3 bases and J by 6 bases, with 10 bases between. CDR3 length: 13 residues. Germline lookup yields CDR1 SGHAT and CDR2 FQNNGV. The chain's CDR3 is CASSFYQGDTQYF. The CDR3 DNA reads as TGTGCCAGCAGCTTCTACCAGGGGGATACGCAGTATTTT.

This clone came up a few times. CDR3 amino acids: CASSEIRWYNEQFF. CDR3 bases: TGTGCCAGCAGTGAGATACGCTGGTACAATGAGCAGTTCTTC. The chain combines TRBV2 with TRBJ2-1; D not resolved. V lost 3 bases, J lost 4 bases, and 10 bases lay in between. The germline gives CDR1 SNHLY, CDR2 FYNNEI. The CDR3 has 14 amino acids.

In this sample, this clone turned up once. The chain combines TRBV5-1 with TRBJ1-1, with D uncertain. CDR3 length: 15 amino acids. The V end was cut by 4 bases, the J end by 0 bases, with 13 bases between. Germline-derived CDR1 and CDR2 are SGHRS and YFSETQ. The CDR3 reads CASSHNRAMNTEAFF. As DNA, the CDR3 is TGCGCCAGCAGCCATAACCGAGCCATGAACACTGAAGCTTTCTTT.

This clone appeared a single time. CDR3 amino acids: CASSYGSGGHSPLHF. The CDR3 DNA is TGTGCCAGCAGTTACGGATCAGGGGGCCATTCACCCCTCCACTTT. The chain employs TRBV6-6 and TRBJ1-6, with TRBD1 matching over 8 bases. Germline assignment: CDR1 MNHNY and CDR2 SVGAGI (reference sequence). V dropped 2 bases and J dropped 8; count of bases not matched to a gene: 5. The CDR3 has 15 amino acids.

For the CDR3, the DNA is TGTGCCAGCAGCTCGATTTCGGGGGGGTTCACAGATACGCAGTATTTT. Its translation is CASSSISGGFTDTQYF. The rearrangement uses TRBV5-6 and TRBJ2-3, with 8 bases fitting TRBD2. The CDR3 extends over 16 amino acids. J lost 2 bases, V lost 3 bases, and 8 bases had no gene match. Looked up from germline, CDR1 is SGHDT and CDR2 is YYEEEE.

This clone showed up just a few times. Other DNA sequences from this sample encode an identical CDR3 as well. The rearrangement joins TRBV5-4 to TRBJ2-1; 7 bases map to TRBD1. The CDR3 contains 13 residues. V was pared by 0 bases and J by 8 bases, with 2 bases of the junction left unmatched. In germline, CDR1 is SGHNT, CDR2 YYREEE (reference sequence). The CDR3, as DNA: TGTGCCAGCAGCTTGGTTACAGGGGATGAGCAGTTCTTC. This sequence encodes CASSLVTGDEQFF.

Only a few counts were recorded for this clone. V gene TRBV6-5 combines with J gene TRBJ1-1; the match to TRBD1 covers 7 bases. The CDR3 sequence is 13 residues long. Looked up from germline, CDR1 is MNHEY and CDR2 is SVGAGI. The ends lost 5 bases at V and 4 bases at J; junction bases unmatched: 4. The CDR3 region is CASSQRQGTEAFF. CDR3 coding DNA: TGTGCCAGCAGTCAGAGACAGGGCACTGAAGCTTTCTTT.

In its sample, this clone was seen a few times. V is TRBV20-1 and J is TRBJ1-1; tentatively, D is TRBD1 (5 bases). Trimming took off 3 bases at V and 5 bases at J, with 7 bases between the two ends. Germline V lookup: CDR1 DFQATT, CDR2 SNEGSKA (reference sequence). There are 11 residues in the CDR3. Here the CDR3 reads CSASRVTEAFF. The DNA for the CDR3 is TGCAGTGCTAGCAGGGTAACTGAAGCTTTCTTT.

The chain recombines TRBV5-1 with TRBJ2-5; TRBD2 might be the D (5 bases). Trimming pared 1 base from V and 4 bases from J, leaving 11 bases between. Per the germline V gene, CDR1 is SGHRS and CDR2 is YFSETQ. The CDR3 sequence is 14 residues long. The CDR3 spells CASSLNGVRETQYF. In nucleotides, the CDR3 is TGCGCCAGCAGCTTGAACGGGGTTCGAGAGACCCAGTACTTC.

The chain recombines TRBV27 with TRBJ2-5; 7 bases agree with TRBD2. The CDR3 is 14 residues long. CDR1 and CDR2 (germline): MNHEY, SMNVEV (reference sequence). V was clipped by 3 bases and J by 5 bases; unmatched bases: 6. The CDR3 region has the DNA TGTGCCAGCAGTTTCGGGAGGTATAGGGAGACCCAGTACTTC. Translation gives CASSFGRYRETQYF.

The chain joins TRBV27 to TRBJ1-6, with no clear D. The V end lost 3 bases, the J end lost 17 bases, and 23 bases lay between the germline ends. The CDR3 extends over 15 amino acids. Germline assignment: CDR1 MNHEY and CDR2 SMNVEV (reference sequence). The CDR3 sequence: CASSLVSPSLTRVHF. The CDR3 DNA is TGTGCCAGCAGTTTGGTTTCTCCTTCGCTCACTAGGGTCCACTTT.

The CDR3 bases are TGTGCCAGCAGTTATAGCCGGACCGGGGAGCTGTTTTTT. Amino acid sequence: CASSYSRTGELFF. The chain recombines TRBV6-5 with TRBJ2-2; D is unresolved. Germline-derived CDR1 and CDR2 are MNHEY and SVGAGI. The CDR3 is 13 amino acids. V lost 3 bases and J lost 5, with 7 bases in between.

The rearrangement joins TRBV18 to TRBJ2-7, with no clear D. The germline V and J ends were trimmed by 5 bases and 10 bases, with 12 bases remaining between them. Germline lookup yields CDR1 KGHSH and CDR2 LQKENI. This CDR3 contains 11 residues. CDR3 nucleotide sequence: TGTGCCAGCTCATCGGCCCAACTTCAGTACTTC. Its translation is CASSSAQLQYF.

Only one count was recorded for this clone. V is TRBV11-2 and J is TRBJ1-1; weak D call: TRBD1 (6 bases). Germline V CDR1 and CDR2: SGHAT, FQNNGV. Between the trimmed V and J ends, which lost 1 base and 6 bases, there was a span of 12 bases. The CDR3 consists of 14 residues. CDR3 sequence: CASSLVAGVAEAFF. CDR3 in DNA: TGTGCCAGCAGCTTAGTAGCAGGGGTGGCTGAAGCTTTCTTT.

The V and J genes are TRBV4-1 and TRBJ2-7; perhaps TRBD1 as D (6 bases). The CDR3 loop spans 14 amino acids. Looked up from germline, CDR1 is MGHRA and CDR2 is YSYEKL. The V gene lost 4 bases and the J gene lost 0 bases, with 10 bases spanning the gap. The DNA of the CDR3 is TGCGCCAGCAGCCTGCAGGGGAGCTCCTACGAGCAGTACTTC. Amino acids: CASSLQGSSYEQYF.

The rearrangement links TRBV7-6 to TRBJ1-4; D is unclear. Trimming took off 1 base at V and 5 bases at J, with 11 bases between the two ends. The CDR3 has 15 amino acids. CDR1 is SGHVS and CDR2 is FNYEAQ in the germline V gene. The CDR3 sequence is CASSLVPGSNEKLFF. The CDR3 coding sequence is TGTGCCAGCAGCTTAGTTCCGGGTTCCAATGAAAAACTGTTTTTT.

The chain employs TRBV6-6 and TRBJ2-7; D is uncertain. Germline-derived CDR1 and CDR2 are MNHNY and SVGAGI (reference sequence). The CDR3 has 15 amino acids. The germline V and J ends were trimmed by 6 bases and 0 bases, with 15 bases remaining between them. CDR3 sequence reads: CASSLHPPSSYEQYF. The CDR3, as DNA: TGTGCCAGCAGCCTACATCCCCCGAGCTCCTACGAGCAGTACTTC.

For the CDR3, the DNA is TGTGCCAGCAGCTTGACCGGGACAGGCCTAAAGGGCTACACCTTC. It codes for CASSLTGTGLKGYTF. The V gene is TRBV5-6, the J gene TRBJ1-2, with 8 bases that match TRBD1. The CDR3 totals 15 residues. The germline V gene encodes CDR1 SGHDT and CDR2 YYEEEE. Losses at the gene ends were 1 base for V and 8 bases for J; bases not matched to a gene: 10.

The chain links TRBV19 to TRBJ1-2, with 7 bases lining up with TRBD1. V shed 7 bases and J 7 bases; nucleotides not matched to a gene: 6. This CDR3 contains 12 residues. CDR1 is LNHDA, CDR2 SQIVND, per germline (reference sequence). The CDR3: CASTGQGGGYTF. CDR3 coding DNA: TGTGCCAGTACCGGCCAGGGGGGTGGCTACACCTTC.

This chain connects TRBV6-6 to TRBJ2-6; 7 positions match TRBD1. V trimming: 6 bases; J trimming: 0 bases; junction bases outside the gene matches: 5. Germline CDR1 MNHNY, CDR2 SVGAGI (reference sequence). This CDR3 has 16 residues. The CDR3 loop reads CASRDRESSGANVLTF. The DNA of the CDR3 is TGTGCCAGCAGAGACAGGGAAAGCTCTGGGGCCAACGTCCTGACTTTC.

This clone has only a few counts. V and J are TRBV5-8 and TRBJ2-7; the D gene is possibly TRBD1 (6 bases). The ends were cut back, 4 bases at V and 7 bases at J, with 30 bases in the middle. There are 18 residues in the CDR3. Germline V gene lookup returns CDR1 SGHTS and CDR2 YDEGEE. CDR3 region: CASSRAVGGTGTEGEQYF. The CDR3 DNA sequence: TGTGCCAGCAGCCGTGCTGTTGGTGGAACAGGGACGGAAGGGGAGCAGTACTTC.

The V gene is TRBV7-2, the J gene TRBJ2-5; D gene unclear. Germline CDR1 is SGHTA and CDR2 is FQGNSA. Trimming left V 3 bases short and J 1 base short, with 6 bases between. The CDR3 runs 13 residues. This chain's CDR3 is CASSLRIQETQYF. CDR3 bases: TGTGCCAGCAGCTTGAGGATCCAAGAGACCCAGTACTTC.

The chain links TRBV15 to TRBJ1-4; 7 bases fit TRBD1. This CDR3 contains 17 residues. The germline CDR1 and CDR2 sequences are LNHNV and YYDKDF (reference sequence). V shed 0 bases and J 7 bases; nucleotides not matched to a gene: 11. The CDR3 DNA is TGTGCCACCAGCAGAGATTACAGCAGGGGGACGGGTGAAAAACTGTTTTTT. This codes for CATSRDYSRGTGEKLFF.

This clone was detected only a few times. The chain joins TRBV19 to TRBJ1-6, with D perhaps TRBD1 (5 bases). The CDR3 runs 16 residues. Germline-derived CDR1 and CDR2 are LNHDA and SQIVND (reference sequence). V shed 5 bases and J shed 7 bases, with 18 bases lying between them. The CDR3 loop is CASSSPPGRPNSPLHF. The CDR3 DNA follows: TGTGCCAGTAGTTCCCCCCCGGGACGGCCGAATTCACCCCTCCACTTT.

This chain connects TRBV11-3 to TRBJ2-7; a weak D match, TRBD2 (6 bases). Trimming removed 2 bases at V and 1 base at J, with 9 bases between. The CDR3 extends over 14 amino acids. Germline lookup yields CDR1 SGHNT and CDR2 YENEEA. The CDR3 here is CASSLSGVSYEQYF. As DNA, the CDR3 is TGTGCCAGCAGCTTATCGGGGGTTTCCTACGAGCAGTACTTC.

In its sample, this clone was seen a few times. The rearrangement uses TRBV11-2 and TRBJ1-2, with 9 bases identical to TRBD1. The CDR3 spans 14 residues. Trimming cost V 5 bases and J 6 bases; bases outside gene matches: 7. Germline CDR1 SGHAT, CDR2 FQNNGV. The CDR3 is CASSPTGQGNGYTF. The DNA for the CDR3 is TGTGCCAGCAGCCCGACGGGACAGGGAAATGGCTACACCTTC. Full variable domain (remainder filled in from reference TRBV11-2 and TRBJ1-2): EAGVAQSPRYKIIEKRQSVAFWCNPISGHATLYWYQQILGQGPKLLIQFQNNGVVDDSQLPKDRFSAERLKGVDSTLKIQPAKLEDSAVYLCASSPTGQGNGYTFGSGTRLTVV.

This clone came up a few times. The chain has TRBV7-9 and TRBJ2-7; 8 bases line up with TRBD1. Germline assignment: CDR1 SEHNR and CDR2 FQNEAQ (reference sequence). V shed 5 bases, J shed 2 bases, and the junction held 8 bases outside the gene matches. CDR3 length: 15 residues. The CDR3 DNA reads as TGTGCCAGCAGCCGACTCAGGGGGCTGACCTACGAGCAGTACTTC. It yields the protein CASSRLRGLTYEQYF.

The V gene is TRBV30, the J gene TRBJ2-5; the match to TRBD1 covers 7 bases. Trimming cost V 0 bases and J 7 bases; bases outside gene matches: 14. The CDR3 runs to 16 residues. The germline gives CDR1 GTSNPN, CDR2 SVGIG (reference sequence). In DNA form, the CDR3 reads TGTGCCTGGAGTGTACGTAGGACAGGAGCTCAATTGACCCAGTACTTC. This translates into CAWSVRRTGAQLTQYF. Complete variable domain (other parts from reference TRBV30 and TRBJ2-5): SQTIHQWPATLVQPVGSPLSLECTVEGTSNPNLYWYRQAAGRGLQLLFYSVGIGQISSEVPQNLSASRPQDRQFILSSKKLLLSDSGFYLCAWSVRRTGAQLTQYFGPGTRLLVL.